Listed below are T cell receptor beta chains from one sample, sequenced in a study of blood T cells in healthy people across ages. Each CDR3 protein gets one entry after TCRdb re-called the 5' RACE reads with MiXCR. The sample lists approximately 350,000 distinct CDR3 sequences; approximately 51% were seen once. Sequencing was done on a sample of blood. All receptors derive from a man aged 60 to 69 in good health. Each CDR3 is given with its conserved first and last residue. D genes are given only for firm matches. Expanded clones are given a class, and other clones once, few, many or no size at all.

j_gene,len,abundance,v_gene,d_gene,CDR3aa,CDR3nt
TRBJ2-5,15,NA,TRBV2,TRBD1,CASRTPGQEGETQYF,TGTGCCAGCAGAACCCCGGGACAGGAGGGGGAGACCCAGTACTTC
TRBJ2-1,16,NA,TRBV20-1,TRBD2,CSAREFTSGRGSEQFF,TGCAGTGCTAGAGAATTTACAAGCGGGAGAGGGAGTGAGCAGTTCTTC
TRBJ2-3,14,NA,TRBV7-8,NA,CASSPGIGADTQYF,TGTGCCAGCAGCCCAGGGATAGGGGCAGATACGCAGTATTTT
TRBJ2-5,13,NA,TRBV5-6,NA,CASSLVPRETQYF,TGTGCCAGCAGCTTGGTTCCAAGGGAGACCCAGTACTTC
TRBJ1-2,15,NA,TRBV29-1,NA,CSVGFTLGSLYGYTF,TGCAGCGTTGGTTTCACTCTGGGGTCTCTATATGGCTACACCTTC
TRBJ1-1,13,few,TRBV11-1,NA,CASSPRLSTEAFF,TGTGCCAGCAGCCCTCGGCTGTCCACTGAAGCTTTCTTT
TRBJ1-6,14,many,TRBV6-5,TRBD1,CASSPGQYNSPLHF,TGTGCCAGCAGTCCGGGACAGTATAATTCACCCCTCCACTTT
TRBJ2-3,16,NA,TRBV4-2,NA,CASSQGIGTSTDTQYF,TGTGCCAGCAGCCAAGGGATCGGGACTAGCACAGATACGCAGTATTTT
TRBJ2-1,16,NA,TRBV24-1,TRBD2,CATSDVAGGNYNEQFF,TGTGCCACCAGTGACGTAGCGGGAGGGAACTACAATGAGCAGTTCTTC
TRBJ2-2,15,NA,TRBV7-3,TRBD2,CASSLQGGTTGELFF,TGTGCCAGCAGCTTACAGGGAGGGACCACCGGGGAGCTGTTTTTT
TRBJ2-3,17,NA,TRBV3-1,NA,CASSQDFARGLTDTQYF,TGTGCCAGCAGCCAAGATTTCGCGCGGGGCCTCACAGATACGCAGTATTTT
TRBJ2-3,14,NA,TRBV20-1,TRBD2,CSASSGGFTDTQYF,TGCAGTGCCTCGAGCGGGGGGTTCACAGATACGCAGTATTTT
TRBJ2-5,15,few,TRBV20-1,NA,CSALTVGGRAETQYF,TGCAGTGCTCTCACGGTGGGGGGGCGGGCGGAGACCCAGTACTTC
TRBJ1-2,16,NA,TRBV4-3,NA,CASSQDLSTGSYGYTF,TGCGCCAGCAGCCAAGATCTCTCGACAGGCAGCTATGGCTACACCTTC
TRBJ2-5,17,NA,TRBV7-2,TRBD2,CASSLLAGGLIFETQYF,TGTGCCAGCAGTTTACTAGCGGGAGGGCTCATTTTCGAGACCCAGTACTTC
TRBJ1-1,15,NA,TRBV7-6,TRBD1,CASSLVQGLDTEAFF,TGTGCCAGCAGCTTAGTACAGGGGTTGGATACTGAAGCTTTCTTT
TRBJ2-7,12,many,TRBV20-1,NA,CSARAGAYEQYF,TGCAGTGCTAGAGCAGGGGCCTACGAGCAGTACTTC
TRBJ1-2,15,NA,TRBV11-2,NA,CASNLLRGGGYGYTF,TGTGCCAGCAACTTACTTAGAGGAGGGGGCTATGGCTACACCTTC
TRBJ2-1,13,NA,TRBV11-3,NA,CASSASSGVEQFF,TGTGCCAGCAGCGCGTCTTCAGGGGTTGAGCAGTTCTTC
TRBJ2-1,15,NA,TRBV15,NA,CATSRAGQGKGEQFF,TGTGCCACCAGCAGAGCTGGGCAGGGGAAAGGTGAGCAGTTCTTC
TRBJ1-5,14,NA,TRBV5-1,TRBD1,CASSTGQGNQPQHF,TGCGCCAGCAGCACGGGACAGGGCAATCAGCCCCAGCATTTT
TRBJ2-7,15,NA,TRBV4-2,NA,CASSQEWGGGLEQYF,TGTGCCAGCAGCCAAGAATGGGGAGGAGGGCTCGAGCAGTACTTC
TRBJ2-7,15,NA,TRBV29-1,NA,CSVEILLGVNYEQYF,TGCAGCGTTGAAATACTCCTCGGGGTCAACTACGAGCAGTACTTC
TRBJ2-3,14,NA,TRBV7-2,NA,CASSLARYTDTQYF,TGTGCCAGCAGCTTAGCGAGATACACAGATACGCAGTATTTT
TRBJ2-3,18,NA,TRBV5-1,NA,CASSSGTAGWGGTDTQYF,TGCGCCAGCAGCTCAGGGACAGCGGGTTGGGGTGGCACAGATACGCAGTATTTT
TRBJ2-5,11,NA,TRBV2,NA,CATSEMETQYF,TGTGCCACATCGGAGATGGAGACCCAGTACTTC
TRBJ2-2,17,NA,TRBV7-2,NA,CASSFTLGGSNTGELFF,TGTGCCAGCAGCTTTACCTTGGGAGGATCGAACACCGGGGAGCTGTTTTTT
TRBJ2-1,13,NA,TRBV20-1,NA,CSARSPQNNEQFF,TGCAGTGCTCGGTCCCCCCAGAACAATGAGCAGTTCTTC
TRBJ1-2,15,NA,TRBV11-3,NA,CASSPQDPPLYGYTF,TGTGCCAGCAGCCCGCAGGATCCCCCTTTGTATGGCTACACCTTC
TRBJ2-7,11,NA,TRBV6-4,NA,CASSRQAEQYF,TGTGCCAGCAGTAGACAGGCCGAGCAGTACTTC
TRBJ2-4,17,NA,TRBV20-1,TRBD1,CSTSGTGPSRGKNIQYF,TGCAGTACCTCCGGGACAGGGCCTTCGCGGGGCAAAAACATTCAGTACTTC
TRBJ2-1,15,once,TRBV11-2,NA,CASRPPGLGYNERFF,TGTGCCAGCAGACCACCGGGACTTGGATACAATGAGCGGTTCTTC
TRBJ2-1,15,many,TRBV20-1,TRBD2,CSARLTSGRANEQFF,TGCAGTGCTAGATTGACTAGCGGGAGGGCAAATGAGCAGTTCTTC
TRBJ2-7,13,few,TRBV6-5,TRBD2,CASRPGLAYEQYF,TGTGCCAGCAGGCCGGGACTAGCGTACGAGCAGTACTTC
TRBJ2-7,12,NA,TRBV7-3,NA,CASSLTHNEQYF,TGTGCCAGTAGCCTTACACACAATGAGCAGTACTTC
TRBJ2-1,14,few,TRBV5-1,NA,CASSPGGPLNEQFF,TGCGCCAGCAGCCCGGGGGGCCCTCTCAATGAGCAGTTCTTC
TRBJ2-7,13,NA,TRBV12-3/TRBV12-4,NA,CASSLAEDTEQYF,TGTGCCAGCAGTTTAGCCGAGGACACCGAGCAGTACTTC
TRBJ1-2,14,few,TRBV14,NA,CASSQDLSNYGYTF,TGTGCCAGCAGCCAAGATCTATCGAACTATGGCTACACCTTC
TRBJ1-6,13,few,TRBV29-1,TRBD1,CSVGQGDGSPLHF,TGCAGCGTTGGACAGGGGGATGGTTCACCCCTCCACTTT